This T cell receptor beta chain was recovered during a study of technical replicates of blood from several donors. The method was immunoSEQ multiplex PCR; TCRdb's version includes in-frame clones alone and lacks a portion of them. The profile shows under 90,000 clones, 90% to 95% of them singletons. V lost 5 bases to trimming and J lost 2 bases; unmatched junction nucleotides: 5. Germline CDR1 and CDR2: SNHLY and FYNNEI. This CDR3 is built from 15 residues. The source is a human donor in good health. The sample taken for sequencing was T cells isolated from PBMCs. The chain employs TRBV2 and TRBJ2-5, with 10 bases identical to TRBD2. This CDR3 reads CASSQTSGRQETQYF. As DNA, the CDR3 is TGTGCCAGCAGTCAGACTAGCGGGCGACAAGAGACCCAGTACTTC.